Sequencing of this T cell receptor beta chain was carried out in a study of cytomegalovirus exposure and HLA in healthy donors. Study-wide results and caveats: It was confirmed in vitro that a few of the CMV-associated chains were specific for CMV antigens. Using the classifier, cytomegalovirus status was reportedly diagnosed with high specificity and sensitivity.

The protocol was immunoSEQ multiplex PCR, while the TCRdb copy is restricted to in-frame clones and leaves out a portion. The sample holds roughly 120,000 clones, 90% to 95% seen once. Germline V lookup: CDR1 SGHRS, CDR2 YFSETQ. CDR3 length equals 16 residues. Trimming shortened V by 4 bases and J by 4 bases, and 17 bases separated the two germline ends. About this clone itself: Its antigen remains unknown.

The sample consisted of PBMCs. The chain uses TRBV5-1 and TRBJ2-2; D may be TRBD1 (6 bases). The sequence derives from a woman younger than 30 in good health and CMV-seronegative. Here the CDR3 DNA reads TGCGCCAGCAGCCGACCGGGACAAGGAGGCACCGGGGAGCTGTTTTTT. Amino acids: CASSRPGQGGTGELFF.